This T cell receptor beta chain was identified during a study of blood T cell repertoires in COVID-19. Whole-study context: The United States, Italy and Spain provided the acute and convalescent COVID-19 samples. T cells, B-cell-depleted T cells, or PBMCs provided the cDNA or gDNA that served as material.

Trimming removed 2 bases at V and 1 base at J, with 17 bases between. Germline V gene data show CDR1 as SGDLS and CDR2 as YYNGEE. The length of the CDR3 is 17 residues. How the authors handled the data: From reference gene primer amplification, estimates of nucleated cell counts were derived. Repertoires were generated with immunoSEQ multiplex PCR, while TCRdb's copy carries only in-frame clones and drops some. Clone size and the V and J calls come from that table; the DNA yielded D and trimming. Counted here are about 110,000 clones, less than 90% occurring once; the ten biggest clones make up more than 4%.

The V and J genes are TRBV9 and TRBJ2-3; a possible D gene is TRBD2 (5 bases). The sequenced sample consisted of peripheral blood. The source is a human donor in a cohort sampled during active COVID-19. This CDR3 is CASSVSSGERRTDTQYF. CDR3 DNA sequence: TGTGCCAGCAGCGTTTCGTCCGGCGAGCGGCGCACAGATACGCAGTATTTT.